The clone carrying this T cell receptor (beta chain) was detected a few times. Its antigen is currently unknown. Both 60 Vbeta primers and 13 Jbeta primers went into the PCR. TCRdb's table, derived via immunoSEQ multiplex PCR, lists solely in-frame clones and lacks some. Of under 200,000 clones listed, about three quarters were seen once; the top ten hold about 1.4%. The data originate from a study of cytomegalovirus exposure and HLA in healthy donors. General study results and limits: Productive rates of about 90% or about 30% were seen for most TCR beta V segments in an earlier analysis.

The CDR3 spans 14 residues. Trimming shortened V by 1 base and J by 2 bases, and 8 bases separated the two germline ends. Germline CDR1 is SGHTA and CDR2 is FQGTGA. The sequencing sample was made of PBMCs. The rearrangement links TRBV7-3 to TRBJ1-1; D is uncertain. The TCR was taken from a woman under 40 in good health and CMV-seronegative. The CDR3 loop is CASSLIGVNTEAFF. CDR3 sequence (DNA): TGTGCCAGCAGCTTAATTGGAGTTAACACTGAAGCTTTCTTT.